The clone carrying this T cell receptor (beta chain) showed up many times. This sample stems from a study of T cells in Graves' hyperthyroidism and ophthalmopathy. Using RNA transcripts as the source, TCR beta CDR3 regions were amplified. Primed by the HTBI set, a first-round RT-PCR was run on the TCR CDR3. TCRdb processed the multiplex PCR reads anew with MiXCR; each CDR3 protein has one entry. The sample carries roughly 750,000 distinct CDR3 sequences, about 17% recorded once. Graves' hyperthyroidism is called stable when ophthalmopathy does not progress within 18 months. This CDR3 has 16 residues. Trimming cost V 0 bases and J 2 bases; bases outside gene matches: 6. Germline CDR1 and CDR2: KGHSH and LQKENI.

The J gene is TRBJ2-7, the V gene TRBV18; 8 bases are a match to TRBD2. The sample consisted of blood. This receptor was taken from a man younger than 35 with Graves' hyperthyroidism. Here the CDR3 reads CASSPPGVAGTYEQYF. CDR3 nucleotide sequence: TGTGCCAGCTCACCACCTGGGGTAGCGGGAACCTACGAGCAGTACTTC.